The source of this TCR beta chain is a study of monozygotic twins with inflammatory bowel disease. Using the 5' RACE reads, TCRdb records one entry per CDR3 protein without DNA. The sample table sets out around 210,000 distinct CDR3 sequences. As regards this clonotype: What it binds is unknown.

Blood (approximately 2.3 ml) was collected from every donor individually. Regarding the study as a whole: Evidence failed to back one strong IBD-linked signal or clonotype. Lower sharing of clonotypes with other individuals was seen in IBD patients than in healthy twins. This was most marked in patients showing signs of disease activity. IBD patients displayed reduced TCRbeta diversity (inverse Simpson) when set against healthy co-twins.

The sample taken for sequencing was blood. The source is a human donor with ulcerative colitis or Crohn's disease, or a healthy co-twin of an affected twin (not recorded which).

This CDR3 is CASSSGRANIQYF. The chain carries TRBV6-5 and TRBJ2-4; TCRdb designates TRBD2, a call that cannot be tested without DNA. This CDR3 region has 13 residues. Germline-derived CDR1 and CDR2 are MNHEY and SVGAGI.